These 20 T cell receptor beta chains originate from one sample sequenced in a study of cytomegalovirus exposure and HLA in healthy donors. PCR amplification relied on 60 Vbeta primers (plus 13 Jbeta primers). TCRdb keeps only in-frame clones here, not all; method: immunoSEQ multiplex PCR. Here the sample spans about 190,000 clones, roughly 76% being singletons. Sequencing used PBMCs. All receptors derive from a man aged 35 to 55 in good health and CMV-seropositive.

The chain combines TRBV5-1 with TRBJ2-3, with 12 bases aligning to TRBD2. This CDR3 comprises 16 residues. In germline, CDR1 is SGHRS, CDR2 YFSETQ. Trimming took 3 bases from V and 4 from J; bases not matched to a gene: 6. The CDR3 sequence is CASSSLAGGQADTQYF. In nucleotides, the CDR3 is TGCGCCAGCAGCTCCCTAGCGGGGGGGCAGGCAGATACGCAGTATTTT.

J is TRBJ2-1 and V is TRBV7-9, with D perhaps TRBD2 (5 bases). The CDR3 is 14 residues long. Germline V gene data show CDR1 as SEHNR and CDR2 as FQNEAQ (reference sequence). Trimming took off 3 bases at V and 6 bases at J, with 12 bases between the two ends. CDR3 protein: CASSLGEVGNEQFF. The CDR3 bases are TGTGCCAGCAGCTTGGGAGAGGTAGGCAATGAGCAGTTCTTC.

The chain is built from TRBV9 and TRBJ1-5; 7 bases are shared with TRBD1. J was trimmed by 4 bases and V by 0 bases; bases with no gene match: 10. The CDR3 totals 17 residues. In germline, CDR1 is SGDLS, CDR2 YYNGEE. The DNA for the CDR3 is TGTGCCAGCAGCGTAGATAAGGAGGGACAGAGAAATCAGCCCCAGCATTTT. Translating gives CASSVDKEGQRNQPQHF.

This clone showed up just a few times. This chain links TRBV10-3 with TRBJ1-4; D may be TRBD1 (5 bases). Germline V gene sequence: CDR1 ENHRY, CDR2 SYGVKD. V gave up 6 bases and J gave up 6 bases, with 8 bases separating them. The length of the CDR3 is 12 residues. The CDR3 reads CAISQGDEKLFF. CDR3 nucleotides: TGTGCCATCAGCCAGGGCGATGAAAAACTGTTTTTT.

This chain joins TRBV5-6 and TRBJ2-5, with D tentatively TRBD1 (6 bases). The CDR3 sequence is 14 residues long. V was trimmed by 4 bases and J by 12 bases, leaving 22 bases between them. Germline CDR1 SGHDT, CDR2 YYEEEE. The CDR3 DNA is TGTGCCAGCAGCCCCAACTACGATCAGGGGACAAAGTACTTC. Its translation: CASSPNYDQGTKYF.

The J gene is TRBJ2-5, the V gene TRBV21-1; the table's D call, TRBD2, was not checked against the DNA. TRBV21-1 represents a pseudogene. This CDR3 comprises 12 residues. The CDR3 is CASSPSQETQYF. The CDR3 DNA sequence: TGTGCCAGCAGCCCGAGTCAAGAGACCCAGTACTTC.

The gene calls are TRBV2 and TRBJ1-5, with D possibly TRBD1 on 6 matching bases. Trimming stripped 8 bases from V and 1 base from J, with 9 bases between. The CDR3 is 13 residues long. Germline V gene data show CDR1 as SNHLY and CDR2 as FYNNEI. The CDR3 protein is CASGQYSNQPQHF. Written as DNA, the CDR3 is TGTGCCAGCGGACAGTACAGCAATCAGCCCCAGCATTTT.

The rearrangement joins TRBV12-2 to TRBJ1-2; the table's D gene call, TRBD1, was not cross checked with the DNA. TRBV12-2 is a pseudogene segment. This CDR3 is built from 13 residues. The CDR3 sequence: CASRHRGYYGYTF. DNA for the CDR3: TGTGCAAGTCGACACAGGGGGTACTATGGCTACACCTTC.

The V call is TRBV4-2, the J call TRBJ2-5; 9 nucleotides agree with TRBD1. CDR3 size: 13 residues. J gave up 5 bases and V 8 bases, and 6 bases lay outside the gene matches. Germline assignment: CDR1 LGHNA and CDR2 YNFKEQ. The CDR3, as DNA: TGTGCCAGCGCACAGGGGGCGTGGGAGACCCAGTACTTC. Its protein product is CASAQGAWETQYF.

This clone was found once. The chain links TRBV6-5 to TRBJ2-4; maybe TRBD2 (7 bases). CDR1 and CDR2 from the germline V gene are MNHEY and SVGAGI. This CDR3 spans 12 amino acids. Trimming shortened V by 10 bases and J by 5 bases, and 12 bases separated the two germline ends. The CDR3 spells CATWGGQNIQYF. The CDR3 coding sequence is TGTGCCACCTGGGGGGGCCAAAACATTCAGTACTTC.

This sequence joins TRBV28 and TRBJ1-2, with D uncertain. Germline V gene data show CDR1 as MDHEN and CDR2 as SYDVKM. The CDR3 consists of 13 residues. Trimming shortened V by 2 bases and J by 7 bases, and 11 bases separated the two germline ends. The CDR3 DNA is TGTGCCAGCAGTTTACCAGGAATAGGTGGCTACACCTTC. Translated, it gives CASSLPGIGGYTF.

This clone was recorded once. CDR3 nucleotides: TGTGCCAGCTCACCACGGAGCGGGGGGGGGACTGAAGCTTTCTTT. Its translation is CASSPRSGGGTEAFF. The V call is TRBV18, the J call TRBJ1-1; the D gene is possibly TRBD1 (5 bases). The germline V gene has CDR1 KGHSH and CDR2 LQKENI. V lost 1 base and J lost 5, with 14 bases in between. CDR3 length: 15 residues.

The chain combines TRBV2 with TRBJ2-5; 10 bases fit TRBD1. This CDR3 region has 14 residues. The germline V gene has CDR1 SNHLY and CDR2 FYNNEI. V gave up 7 bases and J gave up 4 bases; unmatched junction bases: 6. CDR3 residues: CASNPDRGLETQYF. As DNA, the CDR3 is TGTGCCAGCAATCCCGACAGGGGGCTAGAGACCCAGTACTTC.

This chain uses TRBV5-5 with TRBJ2-1; maybe TRBD2 (6 bases). Trimming removed 4 bases from V and 5 bases from J, with 16 bases in between. The CDR3 loop spans 15 amino acids. Germline V gene data show CDR1 as SGHKS and CDR2 as YYEKEE (reference sequence). CDR3 protein: CASSPQPGLDNEQFF. CDR3 DNA: TGTGCCAGCAGCCCCCAGCCGGGACTCGACAATGAGCAGTTCTTC. Full variable domain (remainder filled in from reference TRBV5-5 and TRBJ2-1): DAGVTQSPTHLIKTRGQQVTLRCSPISGHKSVSWYQQVLGQGPQFIFQYYEKEERGRGNFPDRFSARQFPNYSSELNVNALLLGDSALYLCASSPQPGLDNEQFFGPGTRLTVL.

The chain has TRBV6-5 and TRBJ1-2; D unresolved. CDR1 and CDR2 from the germline V gene are MNHEY and SVGAGI. CDR3 length: 15 amino acids. The ends were cut back, 4 bases at V and 0 bases at J, with 12 bases in the middle. The CDR3 region is CASSSESIPNYGYTF. The CDR3 DNA is TGTGCCAGCAGTTCCGAATCTATACCTAACTATGGCTACACCTTC.

The table lists this clone with a few counts. This chain links TRBV6-6 with TRBJ1-1; TRBD1 is a possible D gene (6 bases). Germline assignment: CDR1 MNHNY and CDR2 SVGAGI (reference sequence). The V end lost 10 bases, the J end lost 2 bases, and 11 bases lay between the germline ends. The CDR3 spans 12 residues. CDR3 bases: TGTGCCATCTGGGACATCAACACTGAAGCTTTCTTT. This gives the protein CAIWDINTEAFF.

The chain uses TRBV5-1 and TRBJ2-5, with 7 bases fitting TRBD2. The trim removed 4 bases at V and 2 bases at J, leaving 5 bases unmatched. CDR1 SGHRS and CDR2 YFSETQ come from the germline V gene. The CDR3 is made up of 14 amino acids. CDR3: CASSPGGGQETQYF. CDR3 nucleotide sequence: TGCGCCAGCAGCCCCGGGGGAGGGCAAGAGACCCAGTACTTC.

The DNA of the CDR3 is TGTGCCAGCAGCTCCCCGGGGTCCTACGAGCAGTACTTC. Its translation: CASSSPGSYEQYF. J is TRBJ2-7 and V is TRBV5-6, with D possibly TRBD2 on 5 matching bases. The CDR3 consists of 13 residues. Trimming pared 3 bases from V and 1 base from J, leaving 8 bases between. Germline assignment: CDR1 SGHDT and CDR2 YYEEEE.

The rearrangement links TRBV7-8 to TRBJ2-2, with TRBD2 matching 8 bases. The V segment lost 6 bases and the J segment 2 bases; nucleotides outside the gene matches: 8. CDR1 and CDR2 (germline): SGHVS, FQNEAQ. This CDR3 region has 16 residues. This chain's CDR3 is CASRVGAGGNTGELFF. CDR3 coding DNA: TGTGCCAGCAGAGTGGGCGCGGGGGGCAACACCGGGGAGCTGTTTTTT.

In the case of this clone: The sample contains more than one DNA sequence encoding this CDR3. The V gene is TRBV6-1, the J gene TRBJ1-6; no definite D call. CDR1 is MNHNS, CDR2 SASEGT, per germline. V gave up 3 bases and J gave up 9 bases, with 12 bases separating them. The CDR3 runs 14 residues. The CDR3 loop is CASSDWGDRSPLHF. Here the CDR3 DNA reads TGTGCCAGCAGTGACTGGGGAGACCGTTCACCCCTCCACTTT.